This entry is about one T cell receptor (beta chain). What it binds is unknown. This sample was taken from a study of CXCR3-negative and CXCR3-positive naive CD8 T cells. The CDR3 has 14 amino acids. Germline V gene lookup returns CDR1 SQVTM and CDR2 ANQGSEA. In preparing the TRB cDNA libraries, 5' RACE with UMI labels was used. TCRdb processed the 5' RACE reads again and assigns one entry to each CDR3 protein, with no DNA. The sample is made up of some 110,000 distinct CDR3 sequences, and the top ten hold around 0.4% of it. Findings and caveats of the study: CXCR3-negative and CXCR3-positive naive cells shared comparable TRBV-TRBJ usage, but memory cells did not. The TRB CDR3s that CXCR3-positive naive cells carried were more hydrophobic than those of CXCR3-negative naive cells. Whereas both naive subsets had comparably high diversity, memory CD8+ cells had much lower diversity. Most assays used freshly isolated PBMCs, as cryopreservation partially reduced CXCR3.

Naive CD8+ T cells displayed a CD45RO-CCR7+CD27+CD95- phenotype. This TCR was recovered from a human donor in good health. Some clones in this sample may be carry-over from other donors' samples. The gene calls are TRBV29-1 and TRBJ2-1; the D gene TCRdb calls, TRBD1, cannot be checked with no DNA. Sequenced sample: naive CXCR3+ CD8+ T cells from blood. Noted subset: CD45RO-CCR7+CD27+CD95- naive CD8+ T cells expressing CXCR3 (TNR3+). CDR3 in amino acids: CSVEWRGIYNEQFF.